This TCR beta chain was retrieved from a study of early stage breast cancer tumors. Study information: Most invasive tumors, about 70% of the 16, were ER+/PR+/HER2-.

Comments on this clone: Its antigen remains unidentified.

Clones were read by immunoSEQ multiplex PCR, and TCRdb kept only the in-frame ones, dropping some. The sample lists more than 8,500 clones; about 79% were seen once. General study results and limits: Tumor and normal breast were distinguished via blood comparison in about 90% of the 16 patients.

The CDR3 has 10 amino acids. Germline lookup yields CDR1 SQVTM and CDR2 ANQGSEA. The V end was cut by 4 bases, the J end by 4 bases, with 4 bases between. This clonotype was sampled from a person aged 40-50 years with breast cancer. The sample was normal breast tissue next to the tumor. V usage is TRBV29-1 and J usage is TRBJ2-5; D gene ambiguous. As DNA, the CDR3 is TGCAGCGTTGGAGCAGAGACCCAGTACTTC. It yields the protein CSVGAETQYF.